These 5 T cell receptor beta chains were all obtained from the same sample, sequenced in a study of blood T cell repertoires in COVID-19. Clones were sequenced by immunoSEQ multiplex PCR, and TCRdb holds only the in-frame ones, with some missing. In the table there are about 34,000 clones, about 90% of which are singletons. Sequenced input: peripheral blood. These receptors were collected from a man older than 75 with acute or convalescent COVID-19.

Note on this clone: Other DNA sequences of this sample code for an identical CDR3. This chain connects TRBV5-4 to TRBJ1-2, with a tentative D call TRBD1 (5 bases). V was clipped by 2 bases and J by 5 bases, with 10 bases between them. In germline, CDR1 is SGHNT, CDR2 YYREEE (reference sequence). The CDR3 loop spans 13 amino acids. CDR3 DNA: TGTGCCAGCAGCTTTTCGGGGGAGTATGGCTACACCTTC. Translating it yields CASSFSGEYGYTF.

As DNA, the CDR3 is TGTGCCAGCAACTCAGGGGGCAACGAAAAACTGTTTTTT. It specifies CASNSGGNEKLFF. The J gene is TRBJ1-4, the V gene TRBV4-2, with TRBD1 identical over 8 bases. CDR1 and CDR2 from the germline V gene are LGHNA and YNFKEQ. This CDR3 contains 13 residues. The V segment lost 7 bases and the J segment 8 bases; nucleotides outside the gene matches: 6.

The genes are TRBV7-2 and TRBJ1-5, with a possible D match to TRBD1 (5 bases). The CDR3 has 15 residues. CDR1 and CDR2 (germline): SGHTA, FQGNSA. The V end was cut by 5 bases, the J end by 4 bases, with 15 bases between. The CDR3 loop reads CASSPQTVINQPQHF. The CDR3 DNA sequence: TGTGCCAGCAGCCCCCAGACAGTTATAAATCAGCCCCAGCATTTT.

This clone was observed a handful of times. The chain has TRBV5-1 and TRBJ2-3; no definite D call. Between the trimmed V and J ends, which lost 0 bases and 3 bases, there was a span of 11 bases. Germline V gives CDR1 SGHRS, CDR2 YFSETQ. The CDR3 runs to 15 residues. The CDR3 loop reads CASSLAPLETDTQYF. DNA of the CDR3: TGCGCCAGCAGCTTGGCACCCTTAGAGACAGATACGCAGTATTTT.

The chain recombines TRBV5-1 with TRBJ1-1; D ambiguous. Per the germline V gene, CDR1 is SGHRS and CDR2 is YFSETQ. This CDR3 spans 15 amino acids. Trimming took off 3 bases at V and 1 base at J, with 13 bases between the two ends. The CDR3 DNA reads as TGCGCCAGCAGCTCGACGGGAGTATCGAACACTGAAGCTTTCTTT. Encoded protein: CASSSTGVSNTEAFF.